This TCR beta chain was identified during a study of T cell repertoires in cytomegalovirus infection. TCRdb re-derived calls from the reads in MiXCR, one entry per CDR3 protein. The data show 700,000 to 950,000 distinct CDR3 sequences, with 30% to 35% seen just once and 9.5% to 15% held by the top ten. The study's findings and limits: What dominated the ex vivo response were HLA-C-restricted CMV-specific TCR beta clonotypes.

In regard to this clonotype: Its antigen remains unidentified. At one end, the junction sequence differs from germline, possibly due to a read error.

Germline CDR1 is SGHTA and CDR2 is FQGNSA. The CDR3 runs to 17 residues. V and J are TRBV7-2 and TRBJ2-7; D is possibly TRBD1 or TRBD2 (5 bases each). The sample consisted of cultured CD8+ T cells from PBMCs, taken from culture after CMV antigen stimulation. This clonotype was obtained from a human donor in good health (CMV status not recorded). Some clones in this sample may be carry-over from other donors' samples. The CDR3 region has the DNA TGTGCCAGCAGTTTTAGGTCGAGAGGGGTTGGATGGAACGAGCAGCACTTC. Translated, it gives CASSFRSRGVGWNEQHF.